Sequencing of this T cell receptor (beta chain) was carried out in a study of blood T cell repertoires in COVID-19. Overall study context: Specimens from acute and convalescent COVID-19 originated in the United States, Italy and Spain. Sources were T cells, B-cell-depleted T cells, or PBMCs; the material itself was cDNA or gDNA.

Original handling: Quantification of nucleated cells was approximated via reference gene primer amplification. The method was immunoSEQ multiplex PCR; TCRdb's version includes in-frame clones alone and lacks a portion of them. The DNA was the basis for D and trimming; V, J and clone size are from that table. The profile shows around 150,000 clones, approximately 78% of them singletons. The material sequenced was peripheral blood. The receptor was isolated from a human donor in a cohort sampled during active COVID-19.

The CDR3 coding sequence is TGTGCCACTCGACGGGACATCTCAAACTATGGCTACACCTTC. Encoded protein: CATRRDISNYGYTF. The chain employs TRBV19 and TRBJ1-2, with D perhaps TRBD1 (6 bases). The CDR3 has 14 residues. V was clipped by 10 bases and J by 2 bases, with 17 bases between them. Germline V gene sequence: CDR1 LNHDA, CDR2 SQIVND (reference sequence).